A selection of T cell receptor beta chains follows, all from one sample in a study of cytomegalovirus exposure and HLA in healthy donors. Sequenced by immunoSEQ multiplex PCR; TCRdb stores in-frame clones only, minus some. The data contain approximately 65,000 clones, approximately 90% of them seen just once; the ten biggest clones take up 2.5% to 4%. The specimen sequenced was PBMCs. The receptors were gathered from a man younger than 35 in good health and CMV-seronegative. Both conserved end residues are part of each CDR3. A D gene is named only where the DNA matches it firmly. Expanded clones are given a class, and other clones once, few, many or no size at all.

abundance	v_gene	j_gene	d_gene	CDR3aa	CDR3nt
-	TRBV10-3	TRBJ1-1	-	CAIRDIDEAFF	TGTGCCATCAGGGACATCGATGAAGCTTTCTTT
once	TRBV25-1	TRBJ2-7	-	CASSPVWFEQYF	TGTGCCAGCAGTCCGGTCTGGTTCGAGCAGTACTTC
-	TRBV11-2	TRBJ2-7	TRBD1	CASSLISRTGTEQYF	TGTGCCAGCAGCTTAATCTCCCGGACAGGGACCGAGCAGTACTTC
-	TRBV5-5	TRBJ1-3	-	CASSWTVLAGNTIYF	TGTGCCAGCAGCTGGACAGTTTTGGCTGGAAACACCATATATTTT
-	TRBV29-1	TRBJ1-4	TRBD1	CSAQGANEKLFF	TGCAGCGCCCAGGGGGCGAATGAAAAACTGTTTTTT
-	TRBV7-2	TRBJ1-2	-	CASSLLVGHYGYTF	TGTGCCAGCAGCTTACTGGTGGGGCACTATGGCTACACCTTC
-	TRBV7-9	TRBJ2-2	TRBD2	CASSQGLAGAGELFF	TGTGCCAGCAGCCAGGGACTAGCGGGAGCCGGGGAGCTGTTTTTT
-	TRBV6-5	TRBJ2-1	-	CASSKTSATEQFF	TGTGCCAGCAGCAAAACTAGTGCAACTGAGCAGTTCTTC
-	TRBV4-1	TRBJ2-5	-	CASSHSRAVVETQYF	TGCGCCAGCAGCCACAGCAGGGCGGTTGTGGAGACCCAGTACTTC
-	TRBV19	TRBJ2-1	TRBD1	CASSETGSSYNEQFF	TGTGCCAGTAGTGAGACAGGGAGCTCCTACAATGAGCAGTTCTTC
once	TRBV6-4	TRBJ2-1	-	CASSASGSSYNEQFF	TGTGCCAGCAGTGCGTCGGGGAGCTCCTACAATGAGCAGTTCTTC
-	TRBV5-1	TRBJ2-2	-	CASSSERPGELFF	TGCGCCAGCAGCTCCGAGAGGCCCGGGGAGCTGTTTTTT
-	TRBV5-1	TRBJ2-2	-	CASSLEGGLGELFF	TGCGCCAGCAGCTTGGAAGGGGGATTAGGGGAGCTGTTTTTT
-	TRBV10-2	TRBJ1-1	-	CASSERQNAFF	TGCGCCAGCAGTGAGCGACAGAATGCTTTCTTT
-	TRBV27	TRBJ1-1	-	CASGAGSLGNTEAFF	TGTGCCAGCGGGGCGGGGTCCTTGGGGAACACTGAAGCTTTCTTT
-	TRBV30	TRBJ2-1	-	CAWSVQANEQFF	TGTGCCTGGAGTGTACAGGCCAATGAGCAGTTCTTC
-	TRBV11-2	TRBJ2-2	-	CASSLDRTGNTGELFF	TGTGCCAGCAGCTTAGACCGGACTGGGAACACCGGGGAGCTGTTTTTT
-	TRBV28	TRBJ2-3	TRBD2	CASNPLAGGTDTQYF	TGTGCCAGCAACCCACTAGCGGGAGGCACAGATACGCAGTATTTT
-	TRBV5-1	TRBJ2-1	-	CASSLLVDYNEQFF	TGCGCCAGCAGCTTATTGGTAGACTACAATGAGCAGTTCTTC
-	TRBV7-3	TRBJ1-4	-	CASSPTGNANEKLFF	TGTGCCAGCAGCCCGACGGGAAATGCTAATGAAAAACTGTTTTTT
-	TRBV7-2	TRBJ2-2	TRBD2	CASSLFGGGGGELFF	TGTGCCAGCAGCCTCTTCGGCGGGGGAGGGGGGGAGCTGTTTTTT
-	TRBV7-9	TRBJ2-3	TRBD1	CANAQGDTQYF	TGTGCCAACGCACAGGGGGATACGCAGTATTTT
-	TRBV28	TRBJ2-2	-	CASSLIKQGIYTGELFF	TGTGCCAGCAGTTTGATCAAACAGGGAATTTACACCGGGGAGCTGTTTTTT
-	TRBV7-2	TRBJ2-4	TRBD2	CASSFLAGGAKNIQYF	TGTGCCAGCAGCTTTCTAGCGGGAGGGGCCAAAAACATTCAGTACTTC
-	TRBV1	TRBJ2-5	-	CTSSQDPPSGSWETQYF	TGCACCAGCAGCCAAGACCCCCCTAGCGGGAGCTGGGAGACCCAGTACTTC
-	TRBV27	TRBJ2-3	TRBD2	CASSLRTSGRTDTQYF	TGTGCCAGCAGTCTACGGACTAGCGGGAGAACAGATACGCAGTATTTT
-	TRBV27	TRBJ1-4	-	CASSSYLPGNEKLFF	TGTGCCAGCAGTTCCTACCTTCCGGGTAATGAAAAACTGTTTTTT
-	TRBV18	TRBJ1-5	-	CASSPPTSRSQHF	TGTGCCAGCTCACCACCGACTTCTAGGTCCCAGCATTTT
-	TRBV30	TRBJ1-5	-	CAWSGDSLGNQPQHF	TGTGCCTGGAGTGGGGACTCTTTGGGCAATCAGCCCCAGCATTTT
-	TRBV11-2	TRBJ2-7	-	CASSPIRQIHGNSYEQYF	TGTGCCAGCAGCCCCATTCGGCAGATCCACGGGAACTCCTACGAGCAGTACTTC
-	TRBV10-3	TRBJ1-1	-	CAISVGSNTEAFF	TGTGCCATCAGTGTTGGCAGTAACACTGAAGCTTTCTTT
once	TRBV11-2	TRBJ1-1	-	CASSPRRVSMNTEAFF	TGTGCCAGCAGCCCCAGGAGGGTGTCTATGAACACTGAAGCTTTCTTT
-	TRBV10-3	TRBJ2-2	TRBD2	CAIRREGTSGLMSTGELFF	TGTGCCATCCGCCGGGAGGGGACTAGCGGTCTCATGTCCACCGGGGAGCTGTTTTTT
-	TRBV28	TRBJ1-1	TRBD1	CASTGDRVIAEAFF	TGTGCCAGCACGGGAGACAGGGTAATTGCTGAAGCTTTCTTT
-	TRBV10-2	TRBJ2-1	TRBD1	CASSDPTGAYNEQFF	TGCGCCAGCAGTGATCCAACAGGGGCCTACAATGAGCAGTTCTTC
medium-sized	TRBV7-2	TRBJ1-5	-	CASSPSNGPQHF	TGTGCCAGCAGCCCCTCGAACGGGCCCCAGCATTTT
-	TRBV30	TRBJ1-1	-	CAWSLGGNTEAFF	TGTGCCTGGAGTCTGGGGGGGAACACTGAAGCTTTCTTT
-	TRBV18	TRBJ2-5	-	CASSPLTRSKVETQYF	TGTGCCAGCTCACCGCTAACTAGGTCCAAGGTAGAGACCCAGTACTTC
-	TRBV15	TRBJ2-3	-	CATSRQGRLRDTQYF	TGTGCCACCAGCAGACAGGGCCGCTTGCGAGATACGCAGTATTTT
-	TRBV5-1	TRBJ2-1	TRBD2	CASSLVLAGGEQFF	TGCGCCAGCAGCTTGGTTCTAGCGGGAGGTGAGCAGTTCTTC
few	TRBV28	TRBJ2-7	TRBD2	CASSLGGASGFSYEQYF	TGTGCCAGCAGTTTAGGAGGGGCTAGCGGCTTCTCCTACGAGCAGTACTTC
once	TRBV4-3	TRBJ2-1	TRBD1	CASTFDGTGGNEQFF	TGCGCCAGCACCTTCGACGGGACAGGGGGTAATGAGCAGTTCTTC
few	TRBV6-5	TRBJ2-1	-	CASSYSHIPYNEQFF	TGTGCCAGCAGTTACTCACATATTCCCTACAATGAGCAGTTCTTC
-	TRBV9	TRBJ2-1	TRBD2	CASSKAGGEQFF	TGTGCCAGCAGCAAAGCGGGAGGTGAGCAGTTCTTC